The 10 T cell receptor beta chains presented below share a single source sample, sequenced in a study of blood T cell repertoires in COVID-19. Measured with immunoSEQ multiplex PCR; TCRdb has only the in-frame clones, and not every one. This table has over 120,000 clones, about 80% appearing once. Source material: PBMCs or T cells enriched from blood (not recorded which). Source of these receptors: a woman between 50 and 59 years old who had recovered from COVID-19.

This chain connects TRBV9 to TRBJ2-7, with TRBD2 matching 9 bases. V was pared by 6 bases and J by 6 bases, with 7 bases of the junction left unmatched. CDR1 SGDLS and CDR2 YYNGEE come from the germline V gene. This CDR3 spans 13 amino acids. The DNA of the CDR3 is TGTGCCAGCAATTCTGTAGCGGGAGCCGAGCAGTACTTC. This encodes CASNSVAGAEQYF.

This chain joins TRBV29-1 and TRBJ1-2, with no clear D. V gave up 3 bases and J gave up 0 bases, with 11 bases separating them. This CDR3 contains 14 residues. Germline V gives CDR1 SQVTM, CDR2 ANQGSEA. The CDR3 protein is CSVEGGVANYGYTF. In DNA form, the CDR3 reads TGCAGCGTTGAGGGCGGGGTAGCTAACTATGGCTACACCTTC.

The chain employs TRBV7-6 and TRBJ2-3; TRBD2 matches at 8 bases. The CDR3 totals 17 residues. Germline V gene lookup returns CDR1 SGHVS and CDR2 FNYEAQ. The ends lost 2 bases at V and 0 bases at J; junction bases unmatched: 7. As DNA, the CDR3 is TGTGCCAGCAGCTTATCTAGACTAGCGTCCAGCACAGATACGCAGTATTTT. As protein: CASSLSRLASSTDTQYF.

CDR3 in DNA: TGCGCCAGCAGCCAAGGGGGGGGCGTGGGGAACACTGAAGCTTTCTTT. Translating it yields CASSQGGGVGNTEAFF. V usage is TRBV4-1 and J usage is TRBJ1-1; D may be TRBD1 (6 bases). CDR1 and CDR2 (germline): MGHRA, YSYEKL. The CDR3 loop spans 16 amino acids. V dropped 1 base and J dropped 1 base, with 13 bases sitting between them.

The chain combines TRBV11-1 with TRBJ2-7; 8 bases are shared with TRBD1. V dropped 5 bases and J dropped 6; count of bases not matched to a gene: 3. This CDR3 contains 12 residues. From germline, CDR1 is SGHAT and CDR2 FQDESV (reference sequence). CDR3 residues: CASSSRGPEQYF. In DNA, the CDR3 is TGTGCCAGCAGCAGCAGGGGGCCCGAGCAGTACTTC.

This clone occurred a few times. J is TRBJ1-3 and V is TRBV2, with unresolved D. V gave up 4 bases and J gave up 4 bases, with 5 bases separating them. The CDR3 has 12 residues. Germline V gene sequence: CDR1 SNHLY, CDR2 FYNNEI. The chain's CDR3 is CASSGGGNTIYF. The CDR3 DNA reads TGTGCCAGCAGTGGAGGCGGAAACACCATATATTTT.

This sequence joins TRBV5-4 and TRBJ1-2; D call uncertain. CDR1 is SGHNT and CDR2 is YYREEE in the germline V gene (reference sequence). The CDR3 is 14 amino acids. The V gene lost 4 bases and the J gene lost 4 bases, with 14 bases spanning the gap. The CDR3 DNA reads TGTGCCAGCAGCCCGGCGGGCCAGATCTATGGCTACACCTTC. This sequence encodes CASSPAGQIYGYTF.

The rearrangement uses TRBV3-1 (or the pseudogene TRBV3-2) and TRBJ2-7; D is perhaps TRBD1 (5 bases). CDR3 length: 16 residues. V was shortened by 5 bases and J by 3 bases, with 20 bases between the two germline ends. CDR1 is LGHDT and CDR2 is YNNKEL in the germline V gene (reference sequence). This CDR3 is CASSSVSRQIGYEQYF. The CDR3 coding sequence is TGTGCCAGCAGCTCTGTGAGTCGACAGATCGGCTACGAGCAGTACTTC.

The chain has TRBV13 and TRBJ1-1; unclear D gene. CDR1 is PRHDT and CDR2 is FYEKMQ in the germline V gene (reference sequence). There are 15 residues in the CDR3. V was pared by 7 bases and J by 7 bases, with 22 bases between. This CDR3 reads CASMSGNSPAFEAFF. DNA of the CDR3: TGTGCCAGCATGTCGGGGAACAGCCCCGCCTTTGAAGCTTTCTTT.

The genes are TRBV20-1 and TRBJ2-1; D is uncertain. The CDR3 runs 12 residues. Germline V gene lookup returns CDR1 DFQATT and CDR2 SNEGSKA (reference sequence). The V end was cut by 3 bases, the J end by 5 bases, with 8 bases between. The chain's CDR3 is CSASWSDNEQFF. CDR3 DNA: TGCAGTGCTAGTTGGTCGGACAATGAGCAGTTCTTC.